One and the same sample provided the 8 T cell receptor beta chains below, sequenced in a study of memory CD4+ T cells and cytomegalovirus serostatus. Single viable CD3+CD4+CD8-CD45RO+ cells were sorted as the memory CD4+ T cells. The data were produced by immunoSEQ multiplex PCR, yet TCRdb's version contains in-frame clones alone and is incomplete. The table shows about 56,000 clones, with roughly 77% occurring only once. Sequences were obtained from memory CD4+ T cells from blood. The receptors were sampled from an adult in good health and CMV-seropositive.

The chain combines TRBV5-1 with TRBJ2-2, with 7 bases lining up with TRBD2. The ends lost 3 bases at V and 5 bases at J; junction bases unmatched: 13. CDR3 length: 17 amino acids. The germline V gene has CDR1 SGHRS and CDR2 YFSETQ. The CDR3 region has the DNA TGCGCCAGCAGCTCCGAGGGGAGGGGAAGCAAGACCGGGGAGCTGTTTTTT. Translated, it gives CASSSEGRGSKTGELFF.

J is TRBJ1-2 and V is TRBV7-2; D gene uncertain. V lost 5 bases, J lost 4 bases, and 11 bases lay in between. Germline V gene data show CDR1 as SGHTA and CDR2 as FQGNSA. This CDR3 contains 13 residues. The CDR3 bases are TGTGCCAGCAGCCCCGACGAAGCCTATGGCTACACCTTC. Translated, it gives CASSPDEAYGYTF. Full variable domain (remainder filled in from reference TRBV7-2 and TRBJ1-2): GAGVSQSPSNKVTEKGKDVELRCDPISGHTALYWYRQSLGQGLEFLIYFQGNSAPDKSGLPSDRFSAERTGGSVSTLTIQRTQQEDSAVYLCASSPDEAYGYTFGSGTRLTVV.

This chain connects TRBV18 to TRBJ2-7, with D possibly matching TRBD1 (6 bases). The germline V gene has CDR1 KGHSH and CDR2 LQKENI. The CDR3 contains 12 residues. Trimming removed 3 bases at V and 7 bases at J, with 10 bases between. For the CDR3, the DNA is TGTGCCAGCTCACCCGACAGGATTGAGCAGTACGTC. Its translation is CASSPDRIEQYV.

CDR3 region: CATSGGSVQPQHF. The CDR3 DNA follows: TGTGCAACCTCGGGAGGATCGGTCCAGCCCCAGCATTTT. V gene TRBV2 combines with J gene TRBJ1-5; D is unresolved. The germline gives CDR1 SNHLY, CDR2 FYNNEI. This CDR3 comprises 13 residues.

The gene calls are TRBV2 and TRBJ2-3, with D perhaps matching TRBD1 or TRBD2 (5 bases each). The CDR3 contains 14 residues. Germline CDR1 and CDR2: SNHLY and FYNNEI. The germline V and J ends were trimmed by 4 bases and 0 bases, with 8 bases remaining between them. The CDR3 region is CASSGGPSTDTQYF. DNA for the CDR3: TGTGCCAGCAGTGGGGGACCGAGCACAGATACGCAGTATTTT. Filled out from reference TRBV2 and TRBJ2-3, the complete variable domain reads EPEVTQTPSHQVTQMGQEVILRCVPISNHLYFYWYRQILGQKVEFLVSFYNNEISEKSEIFDDQFSVERPDGSNFTLKIRSTKLEDSAMYFCASSGGPSTDTQYFGPGTRLTVL.

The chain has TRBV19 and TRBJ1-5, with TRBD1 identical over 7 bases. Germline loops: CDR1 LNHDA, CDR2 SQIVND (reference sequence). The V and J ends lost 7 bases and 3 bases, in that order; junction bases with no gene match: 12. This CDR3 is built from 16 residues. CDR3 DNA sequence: TGTGCCAGTAATATTAGCCCGACAGGGTTCAATCAGCCCCAGCATTTT. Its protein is CASNISPTGFNQPQHF.

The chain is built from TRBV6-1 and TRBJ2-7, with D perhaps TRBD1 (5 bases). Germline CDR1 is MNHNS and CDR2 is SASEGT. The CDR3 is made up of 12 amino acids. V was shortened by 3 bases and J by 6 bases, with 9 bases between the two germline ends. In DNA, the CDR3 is TGTGCCAGCAGTGATTCAGGGATCGAGCAGTACTTC. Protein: CASSDSGIEQYF.

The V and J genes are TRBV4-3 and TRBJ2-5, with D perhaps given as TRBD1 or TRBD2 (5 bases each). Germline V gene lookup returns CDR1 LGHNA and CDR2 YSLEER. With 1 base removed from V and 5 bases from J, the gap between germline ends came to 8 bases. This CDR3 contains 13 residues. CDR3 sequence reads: CASSQGGSETQYF. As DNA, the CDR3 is TGCGCCAGCAGCCAAGGGGGGAGTGAGACCCAGTACTTC.